This TCR beta chain was identified during a study of resident and recirculating memory T cells in vitiligo (dated by TCRdb to the late 2010s). About the study as a whole: For TCR beta sequencing, each of a few stable vitiligo patients provided PBMCs and epidermis from shave biopsies taken at two lesional sites and two nonlesional sites. Right before genomic DNA was extracted using the Qiagen DNeasy Blood & Tissue Kit, the samples were homogenized with no cell sorting step. The human TCR beta sequencing tested whether specific clones in lesional vitiligo skin differed from clones in nonlesional skin and blood. Points the paper makes about the study in general: No single dominant TCR clone was found, and clonality differed from one vitiligo lesion to another. TCR sequences were not shared across biopsy sites or across patients, which suggests that different T cell clones infiltrate different lesions, a pattern described as private specificity. Mechanistic studies in the future are needed to assess how much the detected T cell clones and the human Trm pools versus Tcm pools each contribute. Overlap and correlation analysis found no significant repertoire overlap between any two biopsies, even biopsies from the same patient, apart from each lesion compared with itself.

TCR beta chains were amplified from genomic DNA using the immunoSEQ hsTCRB kit. The immunoSEQ service sequenced the TCR beta libraries on an Illumina MiSeq instrument. In the paper's pipeline: Repertoire data were analyzed using the immunoSEQ Analyzer. TCRdb took this table from immuneACCESS and kept in-frame rearrangements with V and J called. Such tables lack part of the clones; where checked against another copy, unresolved V genes explain under half of the gap, and the rest is unexplained. V, J and clone size reflect that table, while D and trimming were determined from the DNA. Present in this sample are some 70,000 clones, approximately 90% of which were seen just once. 4% to 5.5% of the sample is in the top ten clones. Reading the germline V gene gives CDR1 SGHDN and CDR2 FVKESK. Cut back by 4 bases and 6 bases, the V and J ends lie 12 bases apart. The CDR3 spans 13 residues, from the cysteine through the phenylalanine. CDR3 DNA is the only sequence kept; it has 39 bases, read in frame from the first base.

Vitiligo was considered stable when no change in lesions had been observed over the previous 6 months. Stable patients also had to lack confetti depigmentation, a clinical sign of active vitiligo. Patients who had been treated within the previous three months were excluded. Ficoll density gradient centrifugation was used to isolate PBMCs from heparinized blood, after which the PBMCs were flash-frozen. On this clone: This receptor's antigen is unknown. Base qualities are not at hand, and no much larger clone is one base apart.

The rearranged segments are TRBV14 and TRBJ1-2, and perhaps TRBD1 as D gene, on 6 matching bases. The sample consisted of blood. This clonotype was obtained from a male donor with vitiligo. The CDR3 loop reads CASSPRPGDGYTF. The nucleotide sequence is given as TGTGCCAGCAGCCCCCGACCAGGGGATGGCTACACCTTC. Outside the CDR3, residues come from the reference TRBV14 and TRBJ1-2 proteins, so the full variable domain is: EAGVTQFPSHSVIEKGQTVTLRCDPISGHDNLYWYRRVMGKEIKFLLHFVKESKQDESGMPNNRFLAERTGGTYSTLKVQPAELEDSGVYFCASSPRPGDGYTFGSGTRLTVV.